The clone carrying this T cell receptor beta chain showed up just a few times. Its antigen is not identified. The sample originates from a study of cytomegalovirus exposure and HLA in healthy donors. Findings of the study overall: TCR association rates varied by HLA locus in a later analysis, with DRB1 highest and HLA-C lowest.

Germline CDR1 SEHNR, CDR2 FQNEAQ (reference sequence). V was clipped by 5 bases and J by 0 bases; unmatched bases: 6. CDR3 length equals 16 residues. Primers included in the PCR were 60 Vbeta and 13 Jbeta primers. The assay was immunoSEQ multiplex PCR, and TCRdb's table has in-frame clones only and misses some. The top ten hold about 7.7% of the sample, which has 150,000 to 200,000 clones, approximately 82% seen once. The origin of this receptor is a woman between 40 and 55 years old in good health and CMV-seropositive. The V call is TRBV7-9, the J call TRBJ2-1, with 8 positions matching TRBD2. The sample consisted of PBMCs. CDR3 coding DNA: TGTGCCAGCAGCCAACTAGCGGAAATCTCCTACAATGAGCAGTTCTTC. Translated, it gives CASSQLAEISYNEQFF.